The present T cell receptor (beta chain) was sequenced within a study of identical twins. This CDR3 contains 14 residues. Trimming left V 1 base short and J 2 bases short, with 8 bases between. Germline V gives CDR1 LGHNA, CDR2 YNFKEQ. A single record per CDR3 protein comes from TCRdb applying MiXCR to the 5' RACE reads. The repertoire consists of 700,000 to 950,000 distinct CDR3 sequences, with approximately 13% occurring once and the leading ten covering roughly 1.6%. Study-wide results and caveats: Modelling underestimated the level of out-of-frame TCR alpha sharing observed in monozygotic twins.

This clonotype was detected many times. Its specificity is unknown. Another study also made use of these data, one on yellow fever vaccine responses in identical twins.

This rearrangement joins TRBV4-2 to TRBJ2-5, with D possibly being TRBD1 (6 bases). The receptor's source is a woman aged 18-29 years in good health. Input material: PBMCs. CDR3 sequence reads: CASSQGQVQETQYF. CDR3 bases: TGTGCCAGCAGCCAAGGACAGGTTCAAGAGACCCAGTACTTC.